This TCR beta chain was sequenced during a study of blood T cell repertoires in COVID-19 (dated by TCRdb to the early 2020s). As for the study more broadly: Collaborator samples came from the United States, Italy and Spain and covered acute and convalescent phases of COVID-19. The prospective study material was composed of cDNA or gDNA derived from T cells, B-cell-depleted T cells, or PBMCs. Subjects who had been exposed to COVID-19, were actively infected with it, or had recovered from it provided the deeply sampled blood TCRbeta repertoires that made up the dataset. A freely available public database, intended as a resource for researchers studying the immune response to SARS-CoV-2, is where the repertoires were released. Samples were obtained from the ongoing ImmuneRACE study (first 160 participants) and from 1,000 to 1,500 subjects provided by 6 global collaborators. The sample metadata nearly always contained a de-identified subject ID, COVID-19 status, age in years and sex. Where available, HLA class I and class II types were taken from metadata supplied by the sample provider and were not determined by assay-based typing.

TCRbeta CDR3 regions were amplified from genomic DNA by means of the immunoSEQ Assay, a bias-controlled multiplex PCR. On the study's bioinformatics: The number of nucleated cells in each sample was estimated by amplification of reference gene primers within the assay. To quantify the absolute abundance of each unique TCRbeta CDR3 rearrangement, sequence reads were collapsed and filtered. Productive Simpson clonality was computed per sample as the square root of Simpson's diversity index over productive rearrangements. TCRdb stores this immuneACCESS table with in-frame sequences only. Part of the clones is absent; in the studies checked, under half of the shortfall reflects unresolved V genes, and no reason is known for the rest. D and trimming come from the DNA, and the V and J calls and clone size come from that table. This sample gives hundreds of thousands of clones in total; around four fifths of them show up just once. Roughly 2.7% of the sample is held by the ten biggest clonotypes.

Whole blood was collected in K2EDTA tubes by collaborating institutions according to the institutions' own protocols. For TCRbeta analysis, collaborators shipped samples in one of three forms: frozen whole blood, isolated PBMCs, or DNA extracted from either of those sample types. About this clone: What antigen it recognizes has not been identified. No much larger clonotype is one base removed from it; base qualities were not supplied.

On the study overall, not on this receptor specifically: Clinical and demographic metadata were provided uncurated, with the amount varying by source and participant.

Looking up the germline V gene yields CDR1 KGHSH and CDR2 LQKENI. V is clipped by 2 bases and J by 0 bases, and the sequence between their germline boundaries is 11 bases long. Measured from the cysteine to the phenylalanine, the CDR3 is 16 residues long. Just CDR3 DNA is preserved here, 48 bases in frame from base 1. The clonotype comes from a woman aged 70-85 years with active or convalescent COVID-19. The sequenced sample was peripheral blood. In this chain, TRBV18 is recombined with TRBJ1-3, with the D gene uncertain. The DNA sequence reads TGTGCCAGCTCACCAACCGGCGGATTCTCTGGAAACACCATATATTTT. Its protein is CASSPTGGFSGNTIYF.